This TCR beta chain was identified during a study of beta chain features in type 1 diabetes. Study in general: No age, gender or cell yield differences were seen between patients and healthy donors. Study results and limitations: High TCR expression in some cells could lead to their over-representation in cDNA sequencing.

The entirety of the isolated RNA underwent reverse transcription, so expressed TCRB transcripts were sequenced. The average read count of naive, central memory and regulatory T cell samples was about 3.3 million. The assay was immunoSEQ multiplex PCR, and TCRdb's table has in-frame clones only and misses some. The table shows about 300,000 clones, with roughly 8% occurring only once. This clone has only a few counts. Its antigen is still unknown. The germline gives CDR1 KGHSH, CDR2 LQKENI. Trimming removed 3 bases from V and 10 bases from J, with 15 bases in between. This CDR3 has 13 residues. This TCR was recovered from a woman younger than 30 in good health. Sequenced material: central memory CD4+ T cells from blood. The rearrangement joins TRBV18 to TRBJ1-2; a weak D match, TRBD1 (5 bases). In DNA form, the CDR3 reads TGTGCCAGCTCACCCCTAGGGACTAGGGACTACACCTTC. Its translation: CASSPLGTRDYTF.